Below, 25 T cell receptor beta chains from the same sample are listed, as sequenced in a study of PD-1 blockade in classical Hodgkin lymphoma. Indicated time point: cycle 4 day 1 (C4D1), after 5 to 7 weeks of nivolumab. Relapses following autologous stem cell transplantation were seen in all patients, with brentuximab vedotin exposure varying. Some clones are missing from TCRdb's copy, which holds only in-frame ones; the method was immunoSEQ multiplex PCR. The sample yields around 60,000 clones, roughly 85% seen once. Sequenced here: peripheral blood mononuclear cells (PBMCs), sampled before the fourth cycle of nivolumab. The receptor source for this set is a human donor with classical Hodgkin lymphoma.

The V and J genes are TRBV18 and TRBJ2-7; 8 bases agree with TRBD1. The V gene end was trimmed by 6 bases and the J gene end by 4 bases; junction bases not matched to a gene: 11. The length of the CDR3 is 15 residues. Germline CDR1 and CDR2: KGHSH and LQKENI. CDR3 residues: CASSPLGTGLYEQYF. CDR3 nucleotide sequence: TGTGCCAGCTCCCCCCTCGGGACAGGTTTGTACGAGCAGTACTTC.

V gene TRBV7-9 combines with J gene TRBJ2-3; unclear D gene. The CDR3 is made up of 16 amino acids. Trimming shortened V by 4 bases and J by 0 bases, and 14 bases separated the two germline ends. Germline V gene lookup returns CDR1 SEHNR and CDR2 FQNEAQ (reference sequence). The CDR3 here is CASSSHWGASTDTQYF. Written as DNA, the CDR3 is TGTGCCAGCAGCTCCCACTGGGGTGCTAGCACAGATACGCAGTATTTT. Variable domain in full (rest from reference TRBV7-9 and TRBJ2-3): DTGVSQNPRHKITKRGQNVTFRCDPISEHNRLYWYRQTLGQGPEFLTYFQNEAQLEKSRLLSDRFSAERPKGSFSTLEIQRTEQGDSAMYLCASSSHWGASTDTQYFGPGTRLTVL.

The chain has TRBV7-9 and TRBJ1-1, with TRBD1 matching over 8 bases. Per germline, CDR1 SEHNR and CDR2 FQNEAQ (reference sequence). The junction had 6 bases not matched to a gene; V was cut back by 5 bases and J by 1 base. The CDR3 is 15 amino acids. The CDR3: CASSRVGTGNTEAFF. DNA of the CDR3: TGTGCCAGCAGCCGGGTCGGGACAGGGAACACTGAAGCTTTCTTT.

The gene calls are TRBV5-1 and TRBJ1-2; 7 bases are a match to TRBD1. Trimming removed 4 bases from V and 5 bases from J; junction bases left unmatched: 5. Germline CDR1 reads SGHRS; CDR2 reads YFSETQ. This CDR3 is 13 amino acids long. CDR3 DNA: TGCGCCAGCAGCCCGGGGACAGTATATGGCTACACCTTC. Protein sequence: CASSPGTVYGYTF.

The V call is TRBV5-1, the J call TRBJ2-5; perhaps TRBD2 as D (6 bases). The germline V gene encodes CDR1 SGHRS and CDR2 YFSETQ. The ends were cut back, 2 bases at V and 4 bases at J, with 9 bases in the middle. The length of the CDR3 is 13 residues. The CDR3 here is CASSFQGGETQYF. The CDR3, as DNA: TGCGCCAGCAGCTTCCAGGGAGGAGAGACCCAGTACTTC.

The gene calls are TRBV6-5 and TRBJ2-2, with a tentative D call TRBD2 (6 bases). CDR1 is MNHEY and CDR2 is SVGAGI in the germline V gene. Trimming removed 5 bases at V and 1 base at J, with 11 bases between. The CDR3 totals 15 residues. The CDR3 spells CASSTDSGNTGELFF. In DNA form, the CDR3 reads TGTGCCAGCAGTACGGATAGCGGGAACACCGGGGAGCTGTTTTTT.

The CDR3 sequence is CASSIRRGGQGFAEKLFF. CDR3 bases: TGTGCCAGTAGTATAAGGCGGGGCGGACAGGGGTTCGCTGAAAAACTGTTTTTT. V gene TRBV19 combines with J gene TRBJ1-4, with 9 positions matching TRBD1. V was pared by 2 bases and J by 7 bases, with 14 bases of the junction left unmatched. The CDR3 sequence is 18 residues long. The germline V gene has CDR1 LNHDA and CDR2 SQIVND (reference sequence). Supplemented by reference TRBV19 and TRBJ1-4, the full variable domain reads DGGITQSPKYLFRKEGQNVTLSCEQNLNHDAMYWYRQDPGQGLRLIYYSQIVNDFQKGDIAEGYSVSREKKESFPLTVTSAQKNPTAFYLCASSIRRGGQGFAEKLFFGSGTQLSVL.

This chain links TRBV5-1 with TRBJ2-2; 11 bases map to TRBD2. With V trimmed by 1 base and J by 4 bases, 9 bases remained unmatched. The CDR3 covers 18 residues. CDR1 and CDR2 (germline): SGHRS, YFSETQ. The CDR3, as DNA: TGCGCCAGCAGCTTGCCACCTAGCGGGGGGCCTGTCACCGGGGAGCTGTTTTTT. Amino acids: CASSLPPSGGPVTGELFF.

In its sample, this clone was seen a few times. Different DNA sequences within this sample yield the same CDR3. This rearrangement joins TRBV5-1 to TRBJ2-3; D unresolved. The CDR3 runs to 14 residues. Germline CDR1 reads SGHRS; CDR2 reads YFSETQ. The V end was cut by 4 bases, the J end by 1 base, with 10 bases between. CDR3 sequence (DNA): TGCGCCAGCAGCCCCAGCCCGGGCACAGATACGCAGTATTTT. Its translation: CASSPSPGTDTQYF. Filled out from reference TRBV5-1 and TRBJ2-3, the complete variable domain reads KAGVTQTPRYLIKTRGQQVTLSCSPISGHRSVSWYQQTPGQGLQFLFEYFSETQRNKGNFPGRFSGRQFSNSRSEMNVSTLELGDSALYLCASSPSPGTDTQYFGPGTRLTVL.

This clone was seen only once. The chain joins TRBV5-1 to TRBJ1-1, with 12 bases matching TRBD1. J was trimmed by 7 bases and V by 6 bases; bases with no gene match: 10. The CDR3 is 15 residues long. From germline, CDR1 is SGHRS and CDR2 YFSETQ. CDR3 bases: TGCGCCAGCATCCCCGGGACAGGGGGCGGGGGTGAAGCTTTCTTT. Translation gives CASIPGTGGGGEAFF.

This sequence joins TRBV18 and TRBJ2-7, with 10 bases aligning to TRBD1. V was clipped by 4 bases and J by 2 bases; unmatched bases: 2. The CDR3 is 14 amino acids. Germline V gene data show CDR1 as KGHSH and CDR2 as LQKENI. The CDR3 spells CASSRDRGPYEQYF. CDR3 DNA sequence: TGTGCCAGCTCACGAGACAGGGGGCCCTACGAGCAGTACTTC.

The chain joins TRBV11-2 to TRBJ2-7; 8 nucleotides line up with TRBD1. V trimming: 0 bases; J trimming: 5 bases; junction bases outside the gene matches: 6. The CDR3 loop spans 15 amino acids. Germline loops: CDR1 SGHAT, CDR2 FQNNGV. The CDR3 spells CASSLERTGTNEQYF. CDR3 DNA: TGTGCCAGCAGCTTAGAACGGACAGGGACGAACGAGCAGTACTTC.

The J gene is TRBJ2-5, the V gene TRBV5-1; 10 nucleotides agree with TRBD1. The end of the DNA is better explained by TRBJ2-7, so the J call may be wrong. This CDR3 comprises 16 residues. CDR1 and CDR2 (germline): SGHRS, YFSETQ. Here the CDR3 DNA reads TGCGCCAGCAGCTTAACCTCCGGACAGGGGGCCTACGAGCAGTACTTC. Amino acids: CASSLTSGQGAYEQYF.

J is TRBJ1-2 and V is TRBV4-1; 8 positions agree with TRBD1. In germline, CDR1 is MGHRA, CDR2 YSYEKL. V lost 0 bases, J lost 8 bases, and 11 bases stayed unmatched. The CDR3 loop spans 16 amino acids. Here the CDR3 DNA reads TGCGCCAGCAGCCAAGACCCACGGAGACAGGGGCGAGGCTACACCTTC. It encodes CASSQDPRRQGRGYTF.

The rearrangement uses TRBV11-2 and TRBJ2-7; 7 bases are a match to TRBD2. The V gene's germline CDR1 is SGHAT and CDR2 FQNNGV. CDR3 length: 16 amino acids. V shed 1 base and J 5 bases; nucleotides not matched to a gene: 11. The CDR3 nucleotides read TGTGCCAGCAGCTTAGGGGGGGGGAGGCAATTCCACGAGCAGTACTTC. Translating it yields CASSLGGGRQFHEQYF.

CDR3 residues: CASRLQGYNQPQHF. As DNA, the CDR3 is TGTGCCAGCAGACTTCAGGGGTACAATCAGCCCCAGCATTTT. This chain connects TRBV6-1 to TRBJ1-5, with D maybe TRBD1 (6 bases). The germline V gene encodes CDR1 MNHNS and CDR2 SASEGT. The CDR3 loop spans 14 amino acids. Between the trimmed V and J ends, which lost 6 bases and 3 bases, there was a span of 12 bases.

The rearrangement uses TRBV10-3 and TRBJ1-1; D is undetermined. The CDR3 covers 13 residues. The germline gives CDR1 ENHRY, CDR2 SYGVKD. Trimming left V 4 bases short and J 0 bases short, with 6 bases between. CDR3 bases: TGTGCCATCAGTGTAAACATGAACACTGAAGCTTTCTTT. Translating gives CAISVNMNTEAFF.

Comment on this clone: Other nucleotide sequences in the sample specify the same CDR3. The chain combines TRBV5-1 with TRBJ2-3; perhaps TRBD2 as D (5 bases). Germline CDR1 SGHRS, CDR2 YFSETQ. CDR3 size: 15 residues. V shed 0 bases and J shed 0 bases, with 8 bases lying between them. Here the CDR3 reads CASSLAPGSTDTQYF. The DNA of the CDR3 is TGCGCCAGCAGCTTGGCCCCGGGAAGCACAGATACGCAGTATTTT.

V is TRBV5-1 and J is TRBJ2-5; D uncertain. This CDR3 comprises 12 residues. The V gene's germline CDR1 is SGHRS and CDR2 YFSETQ. Trimming stripped 0 bases from V and 5 bases from J, with 5 bases between. The CDR3 DNA reads TGCGCCAGCAGCTTGGCCTTTGAGACCCAGTACTTC. Protein: CASSLAFETQYF. The full variable domain, in which reference TRBV5-1 and TRBJ2-5 provide the parts outside the CDR3, is KAGVTQTPRYLIKTRGQQVTLSCSPISGHRSVSWYQQTPGQGLQFLFEYFSETQRNKGNFPGRFSGRQFSNSRSEMNVSTLELGDSALYLCASSLAFETQYFGPGTRLLVL.

The V gene is TRBV13, the J gene TRBJ1-1, with D unresolved. The V end lost 3 bases, the J end lost 7 bases, and 6 bases lay between the germline ends. The CDR3 consists of 11 residues. CDR1 is PRHDT, CDR2 FYEKMQ, per germline (reference sequence). CDR3 bases: TGTGCCAGCAGCTTTCGTGGTGAAGCTTTCTTT. Translating gives CASSFRGEAFF.

V and J are TRBV5-6 and TRBJ2-5, with a possible D match to TRBD2 (6 bases). The end of the DNA fits TRBJ2-7 better, so the J call may be wrong. The V gene's germline CDR1 is SGHDT and CDR2 YYEEEE. The CDR3 is made up of 13 amino acids. The CDR3 DNA follows: TGTGCCAGCAGCTTGGGCGGGGCCCACGAGCAGTACTTC. This encodes CASSLGGAHEQYF.

This chain uses TRBV6-5 with TRBJ2-7; D might be TRBD1 (5 bases). The CDR3 runs 14 residues. V lost 3 bases, J lost 4 bases, and 13 bases lay in between. Germline assignment: CDR1 MNHEY and CDR2 SVGAGI. For the CDR3, the DNA is TGTGCCAGCAGTTATGGGCAGGGAAAATACGAGCAGTACTTC. This encodes CASSYGQGKYEQYF.

CDR3 sequence (DNA): TGTGCCTGGTCTAGGAACACCATATATTTT. Protein: CAWSRNTIYF. The rearrangement joins TRBV30 to TRBJ1-3; no clear D. V shed 5 bases and J shed 7 bases, with 6 bases lying between them. CDR1 is GTSNPN, CDR2 SVGIG, per germline (reference sequence). The CDR3 has 10 residues.

The genes are TRBV15 and TRBJ2-7, with TRBD1 matching 7 bases. The germline V gene has CDR1 LNHNV and CDR2 YYDKDF (reference sequence). The CDR3 covers 15 residues. V was pared by 0 bases and J by 5 bases, with 7 bases of the junction left unmatched. CDR3 protein: CATSRDDRADDEQYF. CDR3 in DNA: TGTGCCACCAGCAGAGATGACAGGGCTGACGACGAGCAGTACTTC.

This chain connects TRBV7-2 to TRBJ2-7; 8 positions match TRBD1. Per germline, CDR1 SGHTA and CDR2 FQGNSA. V shed 5 bases and J 6 bases; nucleotides not matched to a gene: 6. CDR3 length equals 13 residues. This CDR3 is CASSLLGTGEQYF. In DNA, the CDR3 is TGTGCCAGCAGCCTCCTCGGGACAGGCGAGCAGTACTTC.